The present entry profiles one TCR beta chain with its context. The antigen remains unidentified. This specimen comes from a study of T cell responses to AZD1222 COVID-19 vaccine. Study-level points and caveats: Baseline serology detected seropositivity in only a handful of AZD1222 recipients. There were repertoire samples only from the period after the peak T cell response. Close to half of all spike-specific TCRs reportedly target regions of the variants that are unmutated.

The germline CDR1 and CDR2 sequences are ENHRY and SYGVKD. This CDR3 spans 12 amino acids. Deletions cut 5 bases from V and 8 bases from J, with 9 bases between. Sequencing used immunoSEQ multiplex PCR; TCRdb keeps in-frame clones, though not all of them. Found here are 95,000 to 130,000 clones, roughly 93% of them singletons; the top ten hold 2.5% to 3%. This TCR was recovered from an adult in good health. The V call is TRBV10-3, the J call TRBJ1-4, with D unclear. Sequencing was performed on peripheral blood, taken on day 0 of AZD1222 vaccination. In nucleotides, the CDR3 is TGTGCCATCAGTCAGGAGTGGGAAAAACTGTTTTTT. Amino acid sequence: CAISQEWEKLFF.